This T cell receptor beta chain came from a study of identical twins. Addition of a universal primer site occurred through template switching, and cDNA carried unique molecular identifiers. In TCRdb, the 5' RACE reads were re-called with MiXCR into one record per CDR3 protein. This table holds about 200,000 distinct CDR3 sequences, roughly a tenth found once. In this sample, this clonotype turned up a few times. Germline V gene lookup returns CDR1 GTSNPN and CDR2 SVGIG (reference sequence). Trimming cost V 2 bases and J 3 bases; bases outside gene matches: 4. The CDR3 has 16 amino acids. V and J are TRBV30 and TRBJ2-3; TRBD2 matches at 14 bases. This receptor was identified in a man between 50 and 59 years old in good health. Sequencing was performed on memory T cells sorted from blood. CDR3 coding DNA: TGTGCCTGGAGTTACGGGACTAGCGGGAGTACAGATACGCAGTATTTT. Translating it yields CAWSYGTSGSTDTQYF.